What follows is one T cell receptor (beta chain) and its context. Its antigen is unknown. At one end, the junction sequence differs from germline, possibly due to a read error. Any patient presenting with uncontrolled infection, other autoimmune disease, pregnancy or lactation was left out. Amplification of TCR beta CDR3 regions used RNA as the template. First-round RT-PCR targeting the TCR CDR3 was performed with the HTBI primer set. Via MiXCR, TCRdb re-called the multiplex PCR reads, giving one row per CDR3 protein. The sample lists a few hundred thousand distinct CDR3 sequences, 22% occurring once. This entry is derived from a study of T cells in Graves' hyperthyroidism and ophthalmopathy. Overall study findings and caveats: Blood also held most thyroid clonotypes expanded beyond 0.001.

CDR1 and CDR2 (germline): SGDLS, YYNGEE. The CDR3 spans 15 residues. Sequencing was done on a sample of blood. The sequence came from a woman in her seventies with Graves' ophthalmopathy. The rearrangement joins TRBV9 to TRBJ1-4, with TRBD1 matching over 9 bases. In DNA, the CDR3 is TGCGCCAGCAGCTTTCACAGGGGGCGCAGGGAAAAACTGTTTTTT. Translated: CASSFHRGRREKLFF. The complete variable domain, with remaining parts taken from reference TRBV9 and TRBJ1-4, reads DSGVTQTPKHLITATGQRVTLRCSPRSGDLSVYWYQQSLDQGLQFLIQYYNGEERAKGNILERFSAQQFPDLHSELNLSSLELGDSALYFCASSFHRGRREKLFFGSGTQLSVL.